The source of this TCR beta chain is a study of monozygotic twins with inflammatory bowel disease. Study outcomes and limitations: Varied immunosuppressive treatments among patients may have increased repertoire variability. IBD patients shared fewer clonotypes with others than healthy twins, especially with disease activity.

The CDR3 covers 12 residues. CDR1 MDHEN and CDR2 SYDVKM come from the germline V gene. In regard to this clonotype: No antigen is known for it.

The quantity of total RNA per TCR library was 3,000 to 4,500 ng. Eight distinct reactions (per sample) were used to make the cDNA. Following a re-call of the 5' RACE reads, TCRdb has one entry per CDR3 protein and lacks DNA. The sample table includes about 110,000 distinct CDR3 sequences. This sequence joins TRBV28 and TRBJ2-2. The sequence was collected from a human donor with ulcerative colitis or Crohn's disease, or a healthy co-twin of an affected twin (not recorded which). Specimen: blood. This CDR3 reads CAVAENTGELFF.